The present T cell receptor beta chain was sequenced within a study of OX40 agonist ivuxolimab in advanced cancers. Study-wide context: Every 2 weeks, patients got intravenous ivuxolimab at one of six dose levels (0.01-10 mg/kg).

Blood sampling was done at baseline, cycle 4 day 1, and cycle 7 day 1. Some clones are missing from TCRdb's copy, which holds only in-frame ones; the method was immunoSEQ multiplex PCR. The data show 42,000 or so clones, roughly four fifths seen once. Germline lookup yields CDR1 SGHRS and CDR2 YFSETQ. Trimming left V 3 bases short and J 1 base short, with 9 bases between. CDR3 length equals 14 residues. The chain has TRBV5-1 and TRBJ2-3; no clear D. This sequence originates from an adult with an advanced solid tumor such as melanoma, head and neck, liver or kidney cancer. The sample consisted of CD4+ or CD8+ T cells sorted from blood, taken in a trial of the OX40 agonist ivuxolimab. CDR3 in DNA: TGCGCCAGCAGCTCCGCAATTCGCACAGATACGCAGTATTTT. It is translated as CASSSAIRTDTQYF.